These 16 T cell receptor beta chains originate from one sample sequenced in a study of CD8 T cells in acute hepatitis C reinfection. As to time point: naive CD8 control sorted from an acute-time-point sample. Data came from immunoSEQ multiplex PCR; TCRdb stores just in-frame clones and leaves some out. The repertoire includes around 36,000 clones, roughly 88% of them detected once, and 10% to 11% sits in the top ten. Sequencing was carried out using naive CD8+ T cells from PBMCs. The receptors come from a woman aged 18 to 35 who spontaneously cleared hepatitis C infection.

The V gene is TRBV11-3, the J gene TRBJ1-3; TRBD1 agrees at 7 bases. V lost 5 bases to trimming and J lost 0 bases; unmatched junction nucleotides: 7. The V gene's germline CDR1 is SGHNT and CDR2 YENEEA. The CDR3 length is 16 residues. CDR3 in amino acids: CASSPSQGISGNTIYF. The CDR3 region has the DNA TGTGCCAGCAGCCCCTCACAGGGGATCTCTGGAAACACCATATATTTT.

The J gene is TRBJ2-3, the V gene TRBV7-9, with 7 bases identical to TRBD2. Per germline, CDR1 SEHNR and CDR2 FQNEAQ (reference sequence). With 2 bases clipped from V and 4 bases from J, the junction kept 6 bases outside the gene matches. The CDR3 contains 15 residues. DNA of the CDR3: TGTGCCAGCAGCTTAACCAGGGAGGGCGCAGATACGCAGTATTTT. The encoded protein is CASSLTREGADTQYF.

The V call is TRBV25-1, the J call TRBJ2-7; D is unresolved. Trimming pared 8 bases from V and 3 bases from J, leaving 5 bases between. The length of the CDR3 is 10 residues. Germline V lookup: CDR1 MGHDK, CDR2 SYGVNS. In DNA form, the CDR3 reads TGTGCCAGCGGGGACTACGAGCAGTACTTC. Translation gives CASGDYEQYF.

The V call is TRBV5-1, the J call TRBJ2-2; 14 bases are a match to TRBD2. The CDR3 is made up of 17 amino acids. Looked up from germline, CDR1 is SGHRS and CDR2 is YFSETQ. V dropped 4 bases and J dropped 4; count of bases not matched to a gene: 6. Written as DNA, the CDR3 is TGCGCCAGCAGCCTGGGACTAGCGGGAGTTGGCACCGGGGAGCTGTTTTTT. Its protein is CASSLGLAGVGTGELFF.

The rearrangement uses TRBV27 and TRBJ1-1; D is unresolved. The germline CDR1 and CDR2 sequences are MNHEY and SMNVEV (reference sequence). V was clipped by 2 bases and J by 1 base, with 8 bases between them. The CDR3 loop spans 14 amino acids. CDR3 DNA sequence: TGTGCCAGCAGTTTACTCAGCCCGAACACTGAAGCTTTCTTT. Translation: CASSLLSPNTEAFF.

The chain employs TRBV9 and TRBJ2-1; 8 bases map to TRBD2. Germline V gene lookup returns CDR1 SGDLS and CDR2 YYNGEE. The CDR3 length is 16 residues. V lost 3 bases and J lost 0; bases outside the gene matches: 5. The CDR3 DNA sequence: TGTGCCAGCAGCGCATCGACTAGCGTCTCCTACAATGAGCAGTTCTTC. Translating it yields CASSASTSVSYNEQFF.

V usage is TRBV7-2 and J usage is TRBJ2-1; no reliable D call. CDR1 is SGHTA, CDR2 FQGNSA, per germline. The V gene lost 2 bases and the J gene lost 7 bases, with 6 bases spanning the gap. This CDR3 comprises 12 residues. The CDR3 loop is CASSLLANEQFF. DNA of the CDR3: TGTGCCAGCAGCTTACTGGCTAATGAGCAGTTCTTC.

The chain employs TRBV7-9 and TRBJ2-7; D not resolved. This CDR3 region has 12 residues. V lost 5 bases to trimming and J lost 2 bases, with 7 bases between them. The germline V gene encodes CDR1 SEHNR and CDR2 FQNEAQ (reference sequence). CDR3 loop: CASSKIPYEQYF. For the CDR3, the DNA is TGTGCCAGCAGCAAAATTCCCTACGAGCAGTACTTC.

This chain links TRBV4-1 with TRBJ2-7; D uncertain. Germline V gene sequence: CDR1 MGHRA, CDR2 YSYEKL. The ends were cut back, 0 bases at V and 6 bases at J, with 9 bases in the middle. This CDR3 spans 13 amino acids. The CDR3 nucleotides are TGCGCCAGCAGCCAAGAAGTAAGATCCGAGCAGTACTTC. It encodes CASSQEVRSEQYF.

This clone was counted a few times. The V and J genes are TRBV25-1 and TRBJ2-2; D ambiguous. Trimming removed 1 base from V and 7 bases from J, with 7 bases in between. Germline V CDR1 and CDR2: MGHDK, SYGVNS. CDR3 length: 13 residues. CDR3 DNA: TGTGCCAGCAGTGAATTCTCGAACGGGGAGCTGTTTTTT. Translated: CASSEFSNGELFF.

V is TRBV11-2 and J is TRBJ2-7; D possibly corresponds to TRBD1 (6 bases). Germline V gene sequence: CDR1 SGHAT, CDR2 FQNNGV. The CDR3 is made up of 14 amino acids. The V gene lost 8 bases and the J gene lost 0 bases, with 14 bases spanning the gap. In nucleotides, the CDR3 is TGTGCCAGCCGAGGACAGCAGAGCTCCTACGAGCAGTACTTC. Protein product: CASRGQQSSYEQYF.

This chain connects TRBV9 to TRBJ2-7, with D possibly matching TRBD2 (5 bases). Trimming removed 2 bases at V and 2 bases at J, with 11 bases between. This CDR3 is built from 14 residues. Germline values: CDR1 SGDLS, CDR2 YYNGEE. Written as DNA, the CDR3 is TGTGCCAGCAGCGTGGACTCCAACCCCTACGAGCAGTACTTC. It translates to CASSVDSNPYEQYF.

The chain links TRBV9 to TRBJ2-5; D call uncertain. V shed 3 bases and J shed 4 bases, with 10 bases lying between them. Per the germline V gene, CDR1 is SGDLS and CDR2 is YYNGEE. The CDR3 is made up of 13 amino acids. The CDR3, as DNA: TGTGCCAGCAGCGCGTATCCCGGAGAGACCCAGTACTTC. Protein sequence: CASSAYPGETQYF. Full variable domain (outside the CDR3, taken from reference TRBV9 and TRBJ2-5): DSGVTQTPKHLITATGQRVTLRCSPRSGDLSVYWYQQSLDQGLQFLIQYYNGEERAKGNILERFSAQQFPDLHSELNLSSLELGDSALYFCASSAYPGETQYFGPGTRLLVL.

V usage is TRBV18 and J usage is TRBJ1-2, with TRBD1 matching 9 bases. V gave up 6 bases and J gave up 2 bases; unmatched junction bases: 10. CDR1 and CDR2 from the germline V gene are KGHSH and LQKENI. The CDR3 covers 16 residues. The CDR3 reads CASSRQGVSRNYGYTF. In DNA, the CDR3 is TGTGCCAGCTCGCGACAGGGGGTTTCCAGGAACTATGGCTACACCTTC.

The chain is built from TRBV9 and TRBJ1-2; D is possibly TRBD1 (6 bases). This CDR3 is built from 17 residues. From germline, CDR1 is SGDLS and CDR2 YYNGEE. V lost 0 bases, J lost 1 base, and 16 bases lay in between. CDR3 nucleotide sequence: TGTGCCAGCAGCGTAGAGAGGGAGGGACACCTTAACTATGGCTACACCTTC. This codes for CASSVEREGHLNYGYTF.

The chain employs TRBV27 and TRBJ2-1; no reliable D call. Germline CDR1 MNHEY, CDR2 SMNVEV (reference sequence). The V end was cut by 7 bases, the J end by 3 bases, with 10 bases between. There are 13 residues in the CDR3. CDR3 residues: CASIAALYNEQFF. CDR3 DNA: TGTGCCAGCATTGCAGCTCTCTACAATGAGCAGTTCTTC.